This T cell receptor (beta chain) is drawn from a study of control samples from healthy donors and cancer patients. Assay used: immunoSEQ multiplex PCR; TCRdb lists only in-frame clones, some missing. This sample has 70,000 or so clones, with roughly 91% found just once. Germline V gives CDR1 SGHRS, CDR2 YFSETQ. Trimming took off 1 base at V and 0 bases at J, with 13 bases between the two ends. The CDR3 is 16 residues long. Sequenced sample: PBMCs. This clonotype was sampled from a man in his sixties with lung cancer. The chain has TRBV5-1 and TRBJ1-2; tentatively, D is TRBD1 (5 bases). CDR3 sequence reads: CASSLTGTTTNYGYTF. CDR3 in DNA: TGCGCCAGCAGCTTGACCGGGACTACTACTAACTATGGCTACACCTTC.